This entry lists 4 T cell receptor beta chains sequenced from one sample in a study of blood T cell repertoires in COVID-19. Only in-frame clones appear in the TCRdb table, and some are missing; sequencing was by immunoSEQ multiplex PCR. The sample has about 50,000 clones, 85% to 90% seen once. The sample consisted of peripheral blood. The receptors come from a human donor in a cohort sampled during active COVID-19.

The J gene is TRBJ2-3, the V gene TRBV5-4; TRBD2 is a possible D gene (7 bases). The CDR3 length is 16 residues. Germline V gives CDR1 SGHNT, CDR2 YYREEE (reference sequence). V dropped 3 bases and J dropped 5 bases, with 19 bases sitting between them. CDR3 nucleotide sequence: TGTGCCAGCAGCTACCCCCTGGGGAGGGGGGAAGATACGCAGTATTTT. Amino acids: CASSYPLGRGEDTQYF.

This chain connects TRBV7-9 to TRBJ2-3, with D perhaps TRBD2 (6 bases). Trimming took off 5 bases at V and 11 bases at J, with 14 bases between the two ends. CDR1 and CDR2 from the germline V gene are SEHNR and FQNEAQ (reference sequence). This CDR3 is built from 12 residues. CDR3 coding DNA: TGTGCCAGCAGCCAAAGACTAGGAAGGCAGTATTTT. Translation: CASSQRLGRQYF.

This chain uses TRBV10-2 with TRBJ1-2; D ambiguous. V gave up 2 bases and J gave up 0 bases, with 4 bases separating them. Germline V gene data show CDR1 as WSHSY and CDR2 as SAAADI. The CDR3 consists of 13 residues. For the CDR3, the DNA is TGCGCCAGCAGTGAGGGCACTAACTATGGCTACACCTTC. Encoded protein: CASSEGTNYGYTF.

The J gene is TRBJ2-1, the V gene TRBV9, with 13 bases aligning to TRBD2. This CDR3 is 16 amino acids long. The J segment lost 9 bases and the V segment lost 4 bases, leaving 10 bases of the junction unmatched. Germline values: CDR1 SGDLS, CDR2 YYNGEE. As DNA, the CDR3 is TGTGCCAGCAGCCCGGGGACTAGCGGGACCGAAGGTGAGCAGTTCTTC. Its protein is CASSPGTSGTEGEQFF.